Following are 5 T cell receptor beta chains from one sample sequenced in a study of blood T cells in healthy people across ages. For the second PCR, which ran for roughly 6 to 12 cycles, a sample-barcoded 5' primer and a J-beta primer mix were used. One entry per CDR3 protein, called by TCRdb with MiXCR from the 5' RACE reads. The data show roughly 2 million distinct CDR3 sequences, 49% seen once. Material: blood. The receptors come from a woman between 40 and 55 years old in good health.

The sample holds many counts of this clonotype. V is TRBV24-1 and J is TRBJ2-3; the D gene is possibly TRBD1 (6 bases). V was cut by 4 bases and J by 3 bases, with 13 bases left in between. The CDR3 runs 15 residues. Germline V gene lookup returns CDR1 KGHDR and CDR2 SFDVKD. CDR3: CATSDSRGSTDTQYF. DNA of the CDR3: TGTGCCACCAGTGACTCCAGGGGATCGACAGATACGCAGTATTTT.

This chain links TRBV12-3 or TRBV12-4 with TRBJ1-1, with 8 nucleotides matching TRBD1. This CDR3 is built from 15 residues. V shed 4 bases and J 5 bases; nucleotides not matched to a gene: 9. DNA of the CDR3: TGTGCCAGCAGTTCCCTTGGACAGGGAGGAACTGAAGCTTTCTTT. Translation: CASSSLGQGGTEAFF.

The CDR3 region has the DNA TGCAGTGCATCCGGACCCCAGGAGCAGTACTTC. It is translated as CSASGPQEQYF. The chain is built from TRBV20-1 and TRBJ2-7; D remains ambiguous. The CDR3 runs 11 residues. Germline loops: CDR1 DFQATT, CDR2 SNEGSKA (reference sequence). The germline V and J ends were trimmed by 6 bases and 7 bases, with 13 bases remaining between them.

The chain combines TRBV7-2 with TRBJ2-1; D call uncertain. The V gene's germline CDR1 is SGHTA and CDR2 FQGNSA. V shed 0 bases and J shed 1 base, with 10 bases lying between them. The CDR3 is 16 residues long. In DNA, the CDR3 is TGTGCCAGCAGCTTAGCGTTTGCGGCTTCCTACAATGAGCAGTTCTTC. It encodes CASSLAFAASYNEQFF.

The V and J genes are TRBV6-5 and TRBJ2-1; TRBD2 agrees at 7 bases. V lost 6 bases to trimming and J lost 5 bases; unmatched junction nucleotides: 4. There are 13 residues in the CDR3. Germline V lookup: CDR1 MNHEY, CDR2 SVGAGI. This CDR3 reads CASRQAGNNEQFF. CDR3 in DNA: TGTGCCAGCAGGCAAGCGGGGAACAATGAGCAGTTCTTC.